This record looks at one T cell receptor beta chain sequence and its context. Its antigen is currently unknown. The data were taken from a study of cytomegalovirus exposure and HLA in healthy donors. Whole-study findings and limits: Using the classifier, cytomegalovirus status was reportedly diagnosed with high specificity and sensitivity. Whilst most TCR sequences proved rare, a subset of public TCRs occurred across many donors. Researchers catalogued approximately 160 TCR beta chains as cytomegalovirus-associated.

The germline V gene has CDR1 SGHVS and CDR2 FQNEAQ. Germline trimming cut 2 bases from V and 3 bases from J; bases unmatched to any gene: 6. The CDR3 totals 15 residues. Sequencing used immunoSEQ multiplex PCR; TCRdb keeps in-frame clones, though not all of them. The table shows around 200,000 clones, with roughly 80% occurring only once. The origin of this receptor is a woman aged 18-29 years in good health and CMV-seropositive. The chain uses TRBV7-8 and TRBJ1-1; 7 positions match TRBD1. The sequenced sample was PBMCs. Here the CDR3 reads CASSLNRGLDTEAFF. CDR3 in DNA: TGTGCCAGCAGCTTAAACAGGGGCCTTGACACTGAAGCTTTCTTT.